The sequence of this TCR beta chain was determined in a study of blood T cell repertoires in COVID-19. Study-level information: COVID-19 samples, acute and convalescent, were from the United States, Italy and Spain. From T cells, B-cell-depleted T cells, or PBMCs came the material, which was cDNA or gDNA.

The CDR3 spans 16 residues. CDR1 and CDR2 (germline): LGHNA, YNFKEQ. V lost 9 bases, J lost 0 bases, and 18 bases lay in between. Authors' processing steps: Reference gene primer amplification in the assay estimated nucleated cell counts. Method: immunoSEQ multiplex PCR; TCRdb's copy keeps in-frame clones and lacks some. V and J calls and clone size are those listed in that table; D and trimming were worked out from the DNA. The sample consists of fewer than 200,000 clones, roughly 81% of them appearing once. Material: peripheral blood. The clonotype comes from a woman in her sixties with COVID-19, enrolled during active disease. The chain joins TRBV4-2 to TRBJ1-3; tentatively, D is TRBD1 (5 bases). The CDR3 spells CASTWGVDYSGNTIYF. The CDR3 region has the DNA TGTGCCAGTACATGGGGCGTAGATTACTCTGGAAACACCATATATTTT.